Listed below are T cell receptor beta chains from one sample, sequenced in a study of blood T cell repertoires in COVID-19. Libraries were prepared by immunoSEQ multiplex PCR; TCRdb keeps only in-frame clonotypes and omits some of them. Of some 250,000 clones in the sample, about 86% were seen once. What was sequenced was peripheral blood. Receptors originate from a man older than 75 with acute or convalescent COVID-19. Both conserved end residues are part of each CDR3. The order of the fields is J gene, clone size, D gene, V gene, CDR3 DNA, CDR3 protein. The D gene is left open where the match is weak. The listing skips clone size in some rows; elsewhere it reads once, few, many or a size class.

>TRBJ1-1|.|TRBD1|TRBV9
TGTGCCAGCAGCGTCCAGACAGGGGCGGGTGAAGCTTTCTTT
CASSVQTGAGEAFF
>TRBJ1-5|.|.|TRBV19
TGTGCCAGTAGTATATCAGCGTACCTCAATCAGCCCCAGCATTTT
CASSISAYLNQPQHF
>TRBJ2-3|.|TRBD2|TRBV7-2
TGTGCCAGCAGCTTAGGACTAGCGGCCGCAGATACGCAGTATTTT
CASSLGLAAADTQYF
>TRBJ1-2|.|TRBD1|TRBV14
TGTGCCAGCAGCCAAGCGACAGGGGTCGGCTACACCTTC
CASSQATGVGYTF
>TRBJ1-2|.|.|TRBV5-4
TGTGCCAGCAGCTTGTCAGGGTCCGGGAACTATGGCTACACCTTC
CASSLSGSGNYGYTF
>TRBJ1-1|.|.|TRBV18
TGTGCCAGCTCACCAAGCGGGGGGACAAACACTGAAGCTTTCTTT
CASSPSGGTNTEAFF
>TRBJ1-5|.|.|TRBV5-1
TGCGCCAGCAGCTTGGGGGCCAATCAGCCCCAGCATTTT
CASSLGANQPQHF
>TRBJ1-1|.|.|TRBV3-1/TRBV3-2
TGTGCCAGCAGCCAGGGGGCGATGAACACTGAAGCTTTCTTT
CASSQGAMNTEAFF
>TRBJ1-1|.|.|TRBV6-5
TGTGCCAGCAGTTCCCTCGCCCAGGGGAACACTGAAGCTTTCTTT
CASSSLAQGNTEAFF
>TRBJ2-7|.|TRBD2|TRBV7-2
TGTGCCAGCAGCTTAGCGGCGGCGGGAGTCGAGCAGTACTTC
CASSLAAAGVEQYF
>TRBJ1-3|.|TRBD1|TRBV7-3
TGTGCCAGCAGCTCACCCAGGGGGCGCGGAAACACCATATATTTT
CASSSPRGRGNTIYF
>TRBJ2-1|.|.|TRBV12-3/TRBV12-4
TGTGCCAGCAGCCCCGGGAAAACTCTAGGGAGGTTCTTC
CASSPGKTLGRFF
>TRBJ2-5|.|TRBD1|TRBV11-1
TGTGCCAGCAGCCGGGACAGGGGCGGGGAGACCCAGTACTTC
CASSRDRGGETQYF
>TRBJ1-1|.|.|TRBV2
TGTGCCAGCAGGGGCCAAATGAACACTGAAGCTTTCTTT
CASRGQMNTEAFF
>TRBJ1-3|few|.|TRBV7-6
TGTGCCAGCAGCGCCACAGGTTACTCTGGAAACACCATATATTTT
CASSATGYSGNTIYF